This T cell receptor beta chain comes out of a study of T cells in Graves' hyperthyroidism and ophthalmopathy. Study background: Initial diagnosis, before any treatment, was when peripheral blood was collected.

Ten or more counts support this clonotype. The antigen is unknown. Study-wide findings and caveats: Blood held most thyroid clonotypes expanded above 0.001 frequency.

Amplified TCR beta CDR3 regions came from RNA transcripts. HTBI primers were used for first-round RT-PCR of the TCR CDR3. One entry per CDR3 protein, called by TCRdb with MiXCR from the multiplex PCR reads. The profile shows fewer than 200,000 distinct CDR3 sequences, about 9% of them singletons. Germline CDR1 and CDR2: MNHEY and SMNVEV (reference sequence). Trimming took off 10 bases at V and 3 bases at J, with 13 bases between the two ends. This CDR3 spans 13 amino acids. The clonotype comes from a woman between 18 and 29 years old with Graves' hyperthyroidism that later progressed to Graves' ophthalmopathy. Sequenced material: blood. The chain joins TRBV27 to TRBJ2-1, with D possibly matching TRBD1 (6 bases). CDR3 amino acids: CANKTGFYNEQFF. The CDR3 DNA sequence: TGTGCCAACAAGACAGGATTCTACAATGAGCAGTTCTTC.